This TCR beta chain was captured in a study of cytomegalovirus exposure and HLA in healthy donors. Study information: Drawn from HLA-typed donors, about 82 million unique TCRs were held in an early data release.

The study's findings and limits: Productive rates of about 87% or about 30% were seen for most TCR beta V segments in an earlier analysis. Sequences of the TCR beta chain were said to predict the HLA-A and HLA-B alleles of most subjects accurately. In vitro assays verified that three CMV-associated chains recognized CMV antigens specifically.

Points on this clone: What it recognizes is unknown.

Primers: 60 Vbeta forward and 13 Jbeta reverse. Profiled with immunoSEQ multiplex PCR; TCRdb holds only in-frame clones, not every one. The sample has under 200,000 clones; 75% to 90% are singletons. Trimming removed 0 bases at V and 4 bases at J, with 19 bases between. CDR1 LNHNV and CDR2 YYDKDF come from the germline V gene (reference sequence). CDR3 length equals 17 residues. What was sequenced was PBMCs. This chain connects TRBV15 to TRBJ2-7; possibly TRBD2 for D (6 bases). This receptor was taken from a man aged 18 to 35 in good health and CMV-seropositive. CDR3 in amino acids: CATSRDRGVPSGYEQYF. As DNA, the CDR3 is TGTGCCACCAGCAGAGATCGCGGGGTCCCTTCCGGATACGAGCAGTACTTC.